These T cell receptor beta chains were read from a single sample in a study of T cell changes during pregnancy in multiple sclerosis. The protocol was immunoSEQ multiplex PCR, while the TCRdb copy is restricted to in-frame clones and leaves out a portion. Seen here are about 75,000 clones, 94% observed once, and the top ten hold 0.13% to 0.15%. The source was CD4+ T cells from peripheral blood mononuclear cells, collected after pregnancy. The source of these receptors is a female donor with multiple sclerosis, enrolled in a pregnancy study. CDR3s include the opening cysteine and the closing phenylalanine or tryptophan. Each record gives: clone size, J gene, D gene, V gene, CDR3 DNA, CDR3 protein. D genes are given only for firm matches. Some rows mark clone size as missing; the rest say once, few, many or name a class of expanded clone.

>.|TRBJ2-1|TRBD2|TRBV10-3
TGTGCCATCAGTGGGGGGGGACTAGCGGACAATGAGCAGTTCTTC
CAISGGGLADNEQFF
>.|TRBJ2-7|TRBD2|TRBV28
TGTGCCAGCAGTCGGGGGACTAGCGGCTACGAGCAGTACTTC
CASSRGTSGYEQYF
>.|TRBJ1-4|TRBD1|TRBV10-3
TGTGCCACCCGAATGGACAGGGGAGGGGATGAAAAACTGTTTTTT
CATRMDRGGDEKLFF
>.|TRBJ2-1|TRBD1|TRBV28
TGTGCCAGCAGTACGGACAGGGGGATCAATGAGCAGTTCTTC
CASSTDRGINEQFF
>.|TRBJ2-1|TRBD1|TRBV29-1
TGCAGCGCCGCGCACCTGGACAGGACGTACAATGAGCAGTTCTTC
CSAAHLDRTYNEQFF
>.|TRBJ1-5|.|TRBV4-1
TGCGCCAGCAGCCAAACAGGTAATAGCAATCAGCCCCAGCATTTT
CASSQTGNSNQPQHF
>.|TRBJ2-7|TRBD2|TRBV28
TGTGCCAGCACCGGGGGGGGCGATGGGTACGAGCAGTACTTC
CASTGGGDGYEQYF
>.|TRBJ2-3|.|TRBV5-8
TGTGCCAGCAGCATAGGGACTCCTAGCCCCGTGGATACGCAGTATTTT
CASSIGTPSPVDTQYF
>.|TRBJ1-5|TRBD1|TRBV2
TGTGCCAGCCATTACCAGGGGGCGAATCAGCCCCAGCATTTT
CASHYQGANQPQHF
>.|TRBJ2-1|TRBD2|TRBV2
TGTGCCAGCAGAGAATCTGGACTAGCGGGAGGGTTGGGTGAGCAGTTCTTC
CASRESGLAGGLGEQFF
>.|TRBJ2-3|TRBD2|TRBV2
TGTGCCAGCACTGCCGGGAGGGCTAGCACAGATACGCAGTATTTT
CASTAGRASTDTQYF
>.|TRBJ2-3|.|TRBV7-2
TGTGCCAGCAGCTTAGACACGGGGAATACGCAGTATTTT
CASSLDTGNTQYF
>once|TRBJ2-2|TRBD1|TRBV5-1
TGCGCCAGCAGCGTCGGGACAGGGTCCACCGGGGAGCTGTTTTTT
CASSVGTGSTGELFF
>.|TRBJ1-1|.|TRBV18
TGTGCCAGCTCACCATCCGGTCAGGGGATAGGCACTGAGGCTTTCTTT
CASSPSGQGIGTEAFF
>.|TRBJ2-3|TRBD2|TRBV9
TGTGCCAGCAGCGTAGGACTAGCGGGAGGCGGGGATACGCAGTATTTT
CASSVGLAGGGDTQYF
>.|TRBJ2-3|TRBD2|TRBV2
TGTGCCAGCAGGCTAGCGGGAGGGACAGATACGCAGTATTTT
CASRLAGGTDTQYF
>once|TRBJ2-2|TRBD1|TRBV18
TGTGCCAGCTCACCAAGTGGGACAGGGTCAACCGGGGAGCTGTTTTTT
CASSPSGTGSTGELFF
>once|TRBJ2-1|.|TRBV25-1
TGTGCCAGCAGTGAATATCGGGGGAGCTCCTACAATGAGCAGTTCTTC
CASSEYRGSSYNEQFF
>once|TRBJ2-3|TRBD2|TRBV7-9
TGTGCCAGCAGCTTAGTTGAGTCTAGCGGAACAGATACGCAGTATTTT
CASSLVESSGTDTQYF
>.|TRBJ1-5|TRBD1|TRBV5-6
TGTGCCAGCAGCGACGACAGGGGTGGCCAGCCCCAGCATTTT
CASSDDRGGQPQHF
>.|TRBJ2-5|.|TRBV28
TGTGCCAGCATCCCGACTCCGCCGTACCAAGAGACCCAGTACTTC
CASIPTPPYQETQYF
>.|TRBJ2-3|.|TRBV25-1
TGTGCCAGCAGTGATAGTGTGACAGATACGCAGTATTTT
CASSDSVTDTQYF
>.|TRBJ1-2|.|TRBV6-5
TGTGCCAGCAGTTACTTACAGCGGGGAGAGGTCTATGGCTACACCTTC
CASSYLQRGEVYGYTF
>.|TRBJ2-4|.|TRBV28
TGTGCCAGCAGCCCCTCGGGAAACATTCAGTACTTC
CASSPSGNIQYF
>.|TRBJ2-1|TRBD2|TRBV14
TGTGCCAGCAGCCAAGCAAGGTGGCGGGAGCGCCGCTCCTACAATGAGCAGTTCTTC
CASSQARWRERRSYNEQFF
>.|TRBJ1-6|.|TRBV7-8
TGTGCCAGCACCTCTGACAGGAACTCCTGGTCCTATAATTCACCCCTCCACTTT
CASTSDRNSWSYNSPLHF
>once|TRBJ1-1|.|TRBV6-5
TGTGCCAGCAGTTACGGTGGCCTGAACACTGAAGCTTTCTTT
CASSYGGLNTEAFF
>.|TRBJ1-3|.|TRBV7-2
TGTGCCAGCAGCTTGTGGGGCCCTGGAAACACCATATATTTT
CASSLWGPGNTIYF
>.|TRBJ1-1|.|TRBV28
TGTGCCAGCAGTTTATACAGGGCTAACACTGAAGCTTTCTTT
CASSLYRANTEAFF
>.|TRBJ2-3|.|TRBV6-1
TGTGCCAGCAGTGGGGAGGGGGGGAATACGCAGTATTTT
CASSGEGGNTQYF
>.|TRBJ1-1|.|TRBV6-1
TGTGCCAGCAGTTTACTCAGGGGAACTGAAGCTTTCTTT
CASSLLRGTEAFF
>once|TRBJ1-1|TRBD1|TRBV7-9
TGTGCCAGCAGCCCCTCTACCGGGACAGGGAAAGCTTTCTTT
CASSPSTGTGKAFF
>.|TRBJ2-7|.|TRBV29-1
TGCAGCGTTAAACAGGGCTACGAGCAGTACTTC
CSVKQGYEQYF
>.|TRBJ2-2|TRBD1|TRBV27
TGTGCCAGCCGGGGACAGCTTAACACCGGGGAGCTGTTTTTT
CASRGQLNTGELFF
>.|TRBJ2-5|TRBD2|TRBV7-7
TGTGCTAGCAGCCCGGGACTAGCGGGAGAGACCCAGTACTTC
CASSPGLAGETQYF
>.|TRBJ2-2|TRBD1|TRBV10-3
TGTGCCATCGGGGCGGCCGGGACAGGGGAAACCGGGGAGCTGTTTTTT
CAIGAAGTGETGELFF
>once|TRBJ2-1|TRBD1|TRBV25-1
TGTGCCAGCAGTGGACAGGGGCTGGACTACAATGAGCAGTTCTTC
CASSGQGLDYNEQFF
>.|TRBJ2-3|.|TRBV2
TGTGCCAGCAGTCCCTCGGCAGATACGCAGTATTTT
CASSPSADTQYF
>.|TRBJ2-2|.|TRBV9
TGTGCCAGCACCCCGTGGGCAGGGGTGGGCACCGGGGAGCTGTTTTTT
CASTPWAGVGTGELFF
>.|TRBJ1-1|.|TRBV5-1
TGCGCCAGCAGCCCTGGACTAAATCCAATGAACACTGAAGCTTTCTTT
CASSPGLNPMNTEAFF
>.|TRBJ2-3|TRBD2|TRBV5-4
TGTGCCAGCAGCTTGGAACTAGCGGGCACAGATACGCAGTATTTT
CASSLELAGTDTQYF
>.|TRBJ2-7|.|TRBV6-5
TGTGCCAGCAGTTTTCGGGGATCCCAGTACTTC
CASSFRGSQYF
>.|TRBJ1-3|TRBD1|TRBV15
TGTGCCACCAGCAGGGGACAGAGCTCTGGAAACACCATATATTTT
CATSRGQSSGNTIYF
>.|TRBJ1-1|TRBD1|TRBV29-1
TGCAGCGTGACAGGGGGTGCATTGAACACTGAAGCTTTCTTT
CSVTGGALNTEAFF
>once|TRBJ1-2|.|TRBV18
TGTGCCAGCTCACCAGCAGGCTCTAACTATGGCTACACCTTC
CASSPAGSNYGYTF
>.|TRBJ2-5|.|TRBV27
TGTGCCAGCAGCTCTACTCTAGGAGTCCAAGAGACCCAGTACTTC
CASSSTLGVQETQYF
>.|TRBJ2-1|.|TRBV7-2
TGTGCCAGCAGCTTAGTACGTAGTCCACCTCACAATGAGCAGTTCTTC
CASSLVRSPPHNEQFF
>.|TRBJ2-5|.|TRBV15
TGTGCCACCAGCGGATCCCGGGACACTTACGACACCCAGTACTTC
CATSGSRDTYDTQYF
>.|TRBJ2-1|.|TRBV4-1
TGCGCCAGCAGCCAAGTCCCAGGCCAGAAGCAGTTCTTC
CASSQVPGQKQFF
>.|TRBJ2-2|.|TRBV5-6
TGTGCCAGCAGCTTTCTTACCCGCCGGACCGGGGAGCTGTTTTTT
CASSFLTRRTGELFF
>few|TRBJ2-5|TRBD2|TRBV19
TGTGCCAGTAGTATCTTAACTAGCGGGCGGGAGACCCAGTACTTC
CASSILTSGRETQYF
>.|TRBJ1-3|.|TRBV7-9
TGTGCCAGCAGCCCCGAGGGGAGGGGAAACACCATATATTTT
CASSPEGRGNTIYF
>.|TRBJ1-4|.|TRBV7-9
TGTGCCAGCAGTGGTAACGGGATTGAAAAACTGTTTTTT
CASSGNGIEKLFF